What follows are 10 T cell receptor beta chains derived from one specimen sequenced in a study of blood T cell dynamics during melanoma immunotherapy. Measured with immunoSEQ multiplex PCR; TCRdb has only the in-frame clones, and not every one. The table shows fewer than 11,000 clones, with around nine tenths occurring only once. The time point is: pre-treatment baseline. This sample comprised blood, obtained from a patient treated with checkpoint blockade. The source of these receptors is a human donor with melanoma.

The chain carries TRBV19 and TRBJ2-1; tentatively, D is TRBD2 (6 bases). The length of the CDR3 is 16 residues. Germline loops: CDR1 LNHDA, CDR2 SQIVND (reference sequence). Trimming stripped 3 bases from V and 0 bases from J, with 12 bases between. The CDR3 protein is CASSMNAGHSYNEQFF. As DNA, the CDR3 is TGTGCCAGTAGTATGAACGCGGGGCACTCCTACAATGAGCAGTTCTTC.

The J gene is TRBJ2-7, the V gene TRBV28; D might be TRBD1 (5 bases). The CDR3 loop spans 16 amino acids. V lost 5 bases, J lost 4 bases, and 21 bases lay in between. The V gene's germline CDR1 is MDHEN and CDR2 SYDVKM. Here the CDR3 reads CASSTLRWGAMYEQYF. For the CDR3, the DNA is TGTGCCAGCAGTACCCTGCGATGGGGCGCAATGTACGAGCAGTACTTC.

This clone was seen once. This chain links TRBV28 with TRBJ2-6; tentatively, D is TRBD2 (6 bases). The V gene lost 6 bases and the J gene lost 2 bases, with 14 bases spanning the gap. The CDR3 has 16 amino acids. Germline V gene data show CDR1 as MDHEN and CDR2 as SYDVKM. The CDR3 is CASSPSTSAGANVLTF. The CDR3 DNA reads as TGTGCCAGCAGCCCCTCGACTAGTGCTGGGGCCAACGTCCTGACTTTC.

This chain links TRBV11-1 with TRBJ2-7; 8 nucleotides agree with TRBD1. The CDR3 is 15 amino acids. J was trimmed by 3 bases and V by 5 bases; bases with no gene match: 9. The germline CDR1 and CDR2 sequences are SGHAT and FQDESV (reference sequence). CDR3 residues: CASSVDRGAFYEQYF. The CDR3 DNA reads as TGTGCCAGCAGCGTAGACAGGGGAGCGTTCTACGAGCAGTACTTC.

The rearrangement uses TRBV10-3 and TRBJ2-1; no firm D call. Germline CDR1 and CDR2: ENHRY and SYGVKD. Deletions cut 6 bases from V and 9 bases from J, with 18 bases between. The CDR3 spans 14 residues. This chain's CDR3 is CAIRSFGPLSEQFF. The CDR3 region has the DNA TGTGCCATCAGAAGCTTCGGCCCACTCTCTGAGCAGTTCTTC.

J is TRBJ1-1 and V is TRBV18, with a possible D match to TRBD1 (5 bases). Germline V gene data show CDR1 as KGHSH and CDR2 as LQKENI. Trimming stripped 3 bases from V and 1 base from J, with 6 bases between. There are 13 residues in the CDR3. The CDR3 spells CASSPQGNTEAFF. In DNA, the CDR3 is TGTGCCAGCTCACCCCAGGGGAACACTGAAGCTTTCTTT.

The CDR3 loop reads CASSPVLASNNEQFF. In DNA, the CDR3 is TGTGCCAGCTCACCCGTACTAGCGTCAAACAATGAGCAGTTCTTC. The V call is TRBV18, the J call TRBJ2-1; 7 bases are a match to TRBD2. The germline V gene has CDR1 KGHSH and CDR2 LQKENI. With V trimmed by 3 bases and J by 5 bases, 7 bases remained unmatched. The CDR3 sequence is 15 residues long.

This clone has only one observation. The chain carries TRBV23-1 and TRBJ1-3; 8 bases match TRBD1. TRBV23-1 is annotated as an ORF whose role is uncertain. CDR3 length equals 16 residues. V shed 4 bases, J shed 1 base, and the junction held 6 bases outside the gene matches. As DNA, the CDR3 is TGCGCCAGCAGTCGAAACAGGGGGTGGTCTGGAAACACCATATATTTT. This gives the protein CASSRNRGWSGNTIYF.

V is TRBV28 and J is TRBJ2-1; D uncertain. Germline V gene lookup returns CDR1 MDHEN and CDR2 SYDVKM. Trimming removed 7 bases from V and 0 bases from J, with 10 bases in between. The CDR3 totals 14 residues. This CDR3 reads CASKSRSSYNEQFF. Written as DNA, the CDR3 is TGTGCCAGCAAGTCCCGGAGCTCCTACAATGAGCAGTTCTTC.

This rearrangement joins TRBV7-8 to TRBJ2-2; a possible D gene is TRBD2 (6 bases). The CDR3 consists of 14 residues. Germline CDR1 SGHVS, CDR2 FQNEAQ. Between the trimmed V and J ends, which lost 7 bases and 5 bases, there was a span of 14 bases. CDR3 protein: CASKTSSGTGELFF. DNA for the CDR3: TGTGCCAGCAAAACTAGCTCCGGGACCGGGGAGCTGTTTTTT.